A single sample is the source of the 2 T cell receptor beta chains below, sequenced in a study of TIL therapy for anti-PD-1-resistant metastatic lung cancer. Sequencing used immunoSEQ v3. Some clones are missing from TCRdb's copy, which holds only in-frame ones; the method was immunoSEQ multiplex PCR. The sample includes tens of thousands of clones, 55% to 75% seen only once; the top ten take roughly 6%. Time point meaning: pre-treatment sample, taken before nivolumab and TIL therapy. The tumor samples were excised metastases, mostly pleural nodules or supraclavicular lymph nodes. Sequencing used tumor tissue, obtained at baseline. These receptor sequences come from a person between 30 and 79 years old with non-small cell lung cancer.

This chain joins TRBV10-1 and TRBJ2-6, with D perhaps assigned TRBD1 or TRBD2 (7 bases each). Germline V lookup: CDR1 WNHNN, CDR2 SYGVQD (reference sequence). V lost 5 bases, J lost 2 bases, and 13 bases lay in between. The CDR3 is 16 amino acids. CDR3 coding DNA: TGCGCCAGCAGTAACAGGGGAGGGCCTGGGGCCAACGTCCTGACTTTC. Amino acid sequence: CASSNRGGPGANVLTF.

V usage is TRBV7-8 and J usage is TRBJ2-7; D gene ambiguous. V lost 2 bases and J lost 2, with 16 bases in between. Per germline, CDR1 SGHVS and CDR2 FQNEAQ. The CDR3 covers 16 residues. As DNA, the CDR3 is TGTGCCAGCAGCTTACTCACGCTCAGGAAGCCCTACGAGCAGTACTTC. It codes for CASSLLTLRKPYEQYF.